The rows below give T cell receptor beta chains drawn from one sample of a study of cytomegalovirus exposure and HLA in healthy donors. Clones were sequenced by immunoSEQ multiplex PCR, and TCRdb holds only the in-frame ones, with some missing. The sample includes 100,000 to 120,000 clones, roughly 80% of them seen just once. Sequenced: PBMCs. The receptors were gathered from a young man in good health and CMV-seropositive. Each CDR3 is given with its conserved first and last residue. Fields, in order: clone size, J gene, D gene, V gene, CDR3 DNA, CDR3 protein. A D gene is named only where the DNA matches it firmly. Size is omitted from some rows. Given values are once, few, many or a class for expanded clones.

clone_size: -
j_call: TRBJ2-5
d_call: TRBD2
v_call: TRBV4-1
cdr3_nt: TGCGCCAGCAGCCAAGGGACTAGCTCTCAAGAGACCCAGTACTTC
cdr3_aa: CASSQGTSSQETQYF

clone_size: -
j_call: TRBJ2-2
d_call: TRBD1
v_call: TRBV5-1
cdr3_nt: TGCGCCAGCAGCTTCCAGGGGGAAGACACCGGGGAGCTGTTTTTT
cdr3_aa: CASSFQGEDTGELFF

clone_size: -
j_call: TRBJ2-2
d_call: -
v_call: TRBV2
cdr3_nt: TGTGCCAGCAGTGAAGGAGCAAGGAACACCGGGGAGCTGTTTTTT
cdr3_aa: CASSEGARNTGELFF

clone_size: -
j_call: TRBJ2-5
d_call: TRBD2
v_call: TRBV29-1
cdr3_nt: TGCAGCGTTGTGCGGGGGGGTTCCCTTATACAGTACTTC
cdr3_aa: CSVVRGGSLIQYF

clone_size: -
j_call: TRBJ1-2
d_call: TRBD1
v_call: TRBV4-1
cdr3_nt: TGCGCCAGCAGCCAAGATTCAGGGGGCTTGGGTGGCTACACCTTC
cdr3_aa: CASSQDSGGLGGYTF

clone_size: -
j_call: TRBJ2-7
d_call: -
v_call: TRBV4-2
cdr3_nt: TGTGCCAGCAGCCAAGGGCCCAGCTACGAGCAGTACTTC
cdr3_aa: CASSQGPSYEQYF

clone_size: -
j_call: TRBJ1-1
d_call: TRBD1
v_call: TRBV4-1
cdr3_nt: TGCGCCAGCAGCCAAGGGCAGGGGGCCGGGACTGAAGCTTTCTTT
cdr3_aa: CASSQGQGAGTEAFF

clone_size: once
j_call: TRBJ2-7
d_call: TRBD2
v_call: TRBV27
cdr3_nt: TGTGCCAGCAGTTTATCAGGGACTAGCGTGTACGAGCAGTACTTC
cdr3_aa: CASSLSGTSVYEQYF

clone_size: -
j_call: TRBJ2-1
d_call: TRBD2
v_call: TRBV4-2
cdr3_nt: TGTGCCAGCAGCCAAGCCCCACCGGGGGGATCCTACAATGAGCAGTTCTTC
cdr3_aa: CASSQAPPGGSYNEQFF

clone_size: -
j_call: TRBJ2-7
d_call: TRBD1
v_call: TRBV30
cdr3_nt: TGTGCCTGGAGTGAAACAGGGGTCGAGCAGTACTTC
cdr3_aa: CAWSETGVEQYF

clone_size: -
j_call: TRBJ2-3
d_call: -
v_call: TRBV6-4
cdr3_nt: TGTGCCAGCAGTGTTGGGGGGGCCAGCACAGATACGCAGTATTTT
cdr3_aa: CASSVGGASTDTQYF

clone_size: -
j_call: TRBJ2-5
d_call: TRBD2
v_call: TRBV30
cdr3_nt: TGTGCCTGGAGTTTAGGAAGCGGGGGCCAAGAGACCCAGTACTTC
cdr3_aa: CAWSLGSGGQETQYF

clone_size: few
j_call: TRBJ2-7
d_call: TRBD1
v_call: TRBV25-1
cdr3_nt: TGTGCCAGCAGTGAACGGGACAGTCAAGAGCAGTACTTC
cdr3_aa: CASSERDSQEQYF

clone_size: few
j_call: TRBJ1-4
d_call: -
v_call: TRBV5-1
cdr3_nt: TGCGCCAGCAGCTTCAGGGGCCCTAATGAAAAACTGTTTTTT
cdr3_aa: CASSFRGPNEKLFF

clone_size: -
j_call: TRBJ1-4
d_call: TRBD1
v_call: TRBV6-1
cdr3_nt: TGTGCCAGCAGTGAATCGGGGACAGGGGAGGGAGAAAAACTGTTTTTT
cdr3_aa: CASSESGTGEGEKLFF

clone_size: -
j_call: TRBJ2-2
d_call: -
v_call: TRBV5-1
cdr3_nt: TGCGCCAGCAGCTTAGACAGATTCATCGGGGAGCTGTTTTTT
cdr3_aa: CASSLDRFIGELFF

clone_size: -
j_call: TRBJ1-5
d_call: TRBD1
v_call: TRBV12-5
cdr3_nt: TGTGCTAGTGGTTTGGTTACAGGGGGCGCGATAAATCAGCCCCAGCATTTT
cdr3_aa: CASGLVTGGAINQPQHF

clone_size: -
j_call: TRBJ1-1
d_call: -
v_call: TRBV6-1
cdr3_nt: TGTGCCAGCAGTGAAGAATCAGGGTTTAACGTCGCTGAAGCTTTCTTT
cdr3_aa: CASSEESGFNVAEAFF

clone_size: once
j_call: TRBJ2-7
d_call: TRBD2
v_call: TRBV25-1
cdr3_nt: TGTGCCAGCAGTGGCCTGTCCGATCCACTAGCGGGCTACGAGCAGTACTTC
cdr3_aa: CASSGLSDPLAGYEQYF

clone_size: -
j_call: TRBJ2-5
d_call: -
v_call: TRBV6-5
cdr3_nt: TGTGCCAGCAGTTACTCCGCGACAGGAGAGGGGGAGACCCAGTACTTC
cdr3_aa: CASSYSATGEGETQYF

clone_size: -
j_call: TRBJ2-3
d_call: -
v_call: TRBV30
cdr3_nt: TGTGCCTGGAGTACATCCGGGGCAGATACGCAGTATTTT
cdr3_aa: CAWSTSGADTQYF

clone_size: many
j_call: TRBJ1-6
d_call: TRBD1
v_call: TRBV5-1
cdr3_nt: TGCGCCAGCAGCTTACGGACAGGGAATAATTCACCCCTCCACTTT
cdr3_aa: CASSLRTGNNSPLHF

clone_size: -
j_call: TRBJ2-1
d_call: -
v_call: TRBV11-3
cdr3_nt: TGTGCCAGCAGCTTACGATCCACGCTTACTTACAATGAGCAGTTCTTC
cdr3_aa: CASSLRSTLTYNEQFF

clone_size: -
j_call: TRBJ1-1
d_call: -
v_call: TRBV14
cdr3_nt: TGTGCCAGCAGCCGGGCGTCGGAGAACACTGAAGCTTTCTTT
cdr3_aa: CASSRASENTEAFF

clone_size: -
j_call: TRBJ2-3
d_call: TRBD2
v_call: TRBV5-1
cdr3_nt: TGCGCCAGCAGCTTGTCTCCAGCGGGGGGCACAGATACGCAGTATTTT
cdr3_aa: CASSLSPAGGTDTQYF

clone_size: once
j_call: TRBJ1-6
d_call: -
v_call: TRBV23-1
cdr3_nt: TGCGCCAGCAGTCCCACAGGAGCGAAATGTTCTAATTCACCCCTCCACTTT
cdr3_aa: CASSPTGAKCSNSPLHF

clone_size: -
j_call: TRBJ2-5
d_call: -
v_call: TRBV5-4
cdr3_nt: TGTGCCAGCAGCCTCTATCAGGGGGGTTGGGCTGAGACCCAGTACTTC
cdr3_aa: CASSLYQGGWAETQYF

clone_size: -
j_call: TRBJ2-7
d_call: -
v_call: TRBV14
cdr3_nt: TGTGCCAGCAGCCACCCCCCGGCCGGGTATTACGAGCAGTACTTC
cdr3_aa: CASSHPPAGYYEQYF

clone_size: -
j_call: TRBJ2-7
d_call: -
v_call: TRBV4-1
cdr3_nt: TGCGCCAGCAGCCCTACCCACGGGGTACCCTCCTACGAGCAGTACTTC
cdr3_aa: CASSPTHGVPSYEQYF

clone_size: -
j_call: TRBJ1-2
d_call: -
v_call: TRBV6-5
cdr3_nt: TGTGCCAGCAGTTACGTCAGGGCGTCTAGTGGCTACACCTTC
cdr3_aa: CASSYVRASSGYTF

clone_size: -
j_call: TRBJ2-1
d_call: -
v_call: TRBV18
cdr3_nt: TGTGCCAGCTCACCCCGAACAGGTTATGAGCAGTTCTTC
cdr3_aa: CASSPRTGYEQFF

clone_size: -
j_call: TRBJ2-7
d_call: TRBD1
v_call: TRBV27
cdr3_nt: TGTGCCAGCAGCCTATCCTCGACAGGGCCCTACGAGCAGTACTTC
cdr3_aa: CASSLSSTGPYEQYF

clone_size: -
j_call: TRBJ2-7
d_call: TRBD2
v_call: TRBV25-1
cdr3_nt: TGTGCCAGCACGCGGGGGGACTACGAGCAGTACTTC
cdr3_aa: CASTRGDYEQYF

clone_size: -
j_call: TRBJ1-5
d_call: -
v_call: TRBV6-1
cdr3_nt: TGTGCCAGCAGTGAAGTCTCCGGGGGTTACAATCAGCCCCAGCATTTT
cdr3_aa: CASSEVSGGYNQPQHF

clone_size: -
j_call: TRBJ2-7
d_call: TRBD1
v_call: TRBV7-9
cdr3_nt: TGTTCCAGCAGCCCCTCCCTCGGGACAGCGTCCTACGAGCAGTACTTC
cdr3_aa: CSSSPSLGTASYEQYF

clone_size: few
j_call: TRBJ2-1
d_call: TRBD2
v_call: TRBV5-1
cdr3_nt: TGCGCCAGCAGCAGAAGGACTAGCGGGGGTGGGAATGAGCAGTTCTTC
cdr3_aa: CASSRRTSGGGNEQFF

clone_size: -
j_call: TRBJ1-1
d_call: TRBD1
v_call: TRBV6-6
cdr3_nt: TGTGCCAGCAGTGAGAACAGGGGTCAGAACACTGAAGCTTTCTTT
cdr3_aa: CASSENRGQNTEAFF

clone_size: -
j_call: TRBJ1-1
d_call: TRBD1
v_call: TRBV5-8
cdr3_nt: TGTGCCAGCAGCCGTACAGGGGCAACATTGGGGGAGAACACTGAAGCTTTCTTT
cdr3_aa: CASSRTGATLGENTEAFF

clone_size: -
j_call: TRBJ2-5
d_call: -
v_call: TRBV7-8
cdr3_nt: TGTGCCAGCAGCTTTGGCAGCCAAGAGACCCAGTACTTC
cdr3_aa: CASSFGSQETQYF

clone_size: -
j_call: TRBJ1-5
d_call: -
v_call: TRBV19
cdr3_nt: TGTGCCAGTAGTATAAGCAGGGTGGGCAATCAGCCCCAGCATTTT
cdr3_aa: CASSISRVGNQPQHF

clone_size: few
j_call: TRBJ1-1
d_call: -
v_call: TRBV23-1
cdr3_nt: TGCGCCAGCCGGAAGACGGAGGAAGCTTTCTTT
cdr3_aa: CASRKTEEAFF

clone_size: -
j_call: TRBJ1-6
d_call: -
v_call: TRBV5-8
cdr3_nt: TGTGCCAGCCGTGCTGGAGGGAACGGGTCACCCCTCCACTTT
cdr3_aa: CASRAGGNGSPLHF

clone_size: -
j_call: TRBJ1-1
d_call: -
v_call: TRBV2
cdr3_nt: TGTGCCAGCAGTGAAGCCGCAGGGCGCGGCACTGAAGCTTTCTTT
cdr3_aa: CASSEAAGRGTEAFF

clone_size: -
j_call: TRBJ1-3
d_call: -
v_call: TRBV9
cdr3_nt: TGTGCCAGCAGCGTAGAGGGGGGAAACACCATATATTTT
cdr3_aa: CASSVEGGNTIYF

clone_size: few
j_call: TRBJ1-1
d_call: -
v_call: TRBV7-2
cdr3_nt: TGTGCCAGCAGCCAGGACAGCCCCACTGAAGCTTTCTTT
cdr3_aa: CASSQDSPTEAFF

clone_size: -
j_call: TRBJ2-7
d_call: TRBD1
v_call: TRBV7-8
cdr3_nt: TGTGCCAGCAGCCGATGGGGACAGCTGAGCTCCTACGAGCAGTACTTC
cdr3_aa: CASSRWGQLSSYEQYF

clone_size: -
j_call: TRBJ2-5
d_call: -
v_call: TRBV6-1
cdr3_nt: TGTGCCAGCAAGGAGTCAGGGATTTCTCGAGAGACCCAGTACTTC
cdr3_aa: CASKESGISRETQYF

clone_size: -
j_call: TRBJ2-3
d_call: -
v_call: TRBV5-4
cdr3_nt: TGTGCCAGCAGCCCAGCCCTAACGGGGGAAGATACGCAGTATTTT
cdr3_aa: CASSPALTGEDTQYF